This paragraph covers one T cell receptor beta chain sequence. What it binds is not known. The sample belongs to a study of Ad26.COV2.S vaccination and SARS-CoV-2 variants. Across the study: Of the COV1001 trial arms, the Ad26.COV2.S arm included the donor. General study findings and limits: Vaccine and placebo recipients had comparable breadth of non-spike TCRs.

Indicated treatment: about 20 received Ad26.COV2.S at low or high dose, single or two shots; about 5 received placebo; per-sample allocation not given. Sample collection was performed on day 63 after the first vaccine or placebo injection. What was given as vaccine was an Ad26 vector encoding Wuhan-strain SARS-CoV-2 spike. Trimming pared 3 bases from V and 2 bases from J, leaving 23 bases between. Germline V gene data show CDR1 as LNHDA and CDR2 as SQIVND (reference sequence). This CDR3 has 20 residues. Assay used: immunoSEQ multiplex PCR; TCRdb lists only in-frame clones, some missing. The sample holds about 370,000 clones, about nine tenths seen once.

The clonotype originates from a person aged 18-65 years who received the Ad26.COV2.S COVID-19 vaccine or a placebo. The gene calls are TRBV19 and TRBJ2-6; perhaps TRBD1 as D (7 bases). The sample here was peripheral blood, taken in a trial of Ad26.COV2.S vaccine versus placebo. CDR3 DNA: TGTGCCAGTAGTATCTCACCGGGCGGGACAGATTTTGCTGGGGCCAACGTCCTGACTTTC. It encodes CASSISPGGTDFAGANVLTF. The full variable domain, rest sourced from reference TRBV19 and TRBJ2-6, is DGGITQSPKYLFRKEGQNVTLSCEQNLNHDAMYWYRQDPGQGLRLIYYSQIVNDFQKGDIAEGYSVSREKKESFPLTVTSAQKNPTAFYLCASSISPGGTDFAGANVLTFGAGSRLTVL.